The TCR beta chain under discussion was sequenced for a study of blood T cell dynamics during melanoma immunotherapy. The CDR3 spans 15 residues. The germline gives CDR1 LGHNA, CDR2 YNFKEQ. V trimming: 5 bases; J trimming: 4 bases; junction bases outside the gene matches: 8. The count of this clone is one. Its antigen remains unknown. The table came from immunoSEQ multiplex PCR; TCRdb's copy has only in-frame clones and leaves some out. Here the sample spans 11,000 or so clones, 84% being singletons. Indicated time point: week 3, after first cycle of checkpoint inhibitor. Points from the study as a whole: PBMC repertoires of eventual disease-control patients split at W3 into clonality or diversity gains. It remained unknown if the driving T cell clones were melanoma-specific.

Specimen: blood, collected from a patient treated with checkpoint blockade. V and J are TRBV4-2 and TRBJ2-7; TRBD2 agrees at 10 bases. The receptor's source is a human donor with melanoma. In nucleotides, the CDR3 is TGTGCCAGCAGCGGAACCGGGACTAGCGTGTACGAGCAGTACTTC. Translated: CASSGTGTSVYEQYF.